The next 23 T cell receptor beta chains were all read from a single sample in a study of blood T cell repertoires in COVID-19. The data were produced by immunoSEQ multiplex PCR, yet TCRdb's version contains in-frame clones alone and is incomplete. The table includes just over 90,000 clones, 86% detected once. The material sequenced was peripheral blood. The receptors come from a woman older than 75 with acute or convalescent COVID-19.

The chain recombines TRBV11-2 with TRBJ1-4; TRBD1 is a possible D gene (6 bases). The length of the CDR3 is 15 residues. Germline CDR1 and CDR2: SGHAT and FQNNGV. Trimming cost V 1 base and J 8 bases, with 14 bases left between them. CDR3 DNA sequence: TGTGCCAGCAGCTTAGGTCGGGGGGGGCAAGAAAAACTGTTTTTT. It yields the protein CASSLGRGGQEKLFF.

This clone was counted once. Within the sample, other DNA sequences also encode this same CDR3. The chain links TRBV7-3 to TRBJ2-1; TRBD2 matches at 10 bases. Trimming at V came to 4 bases and at J to 4 bases, leaving 4 bases not matched to a gene. Germline CDR1 reads SGHTA; CDR2 reads FQGTGA. The CDR3 sequence is 15 residues long. For the CDR3, the DNA is TGTGCCAGCAGCTCGAGCGGGGGGGTTTACAATGAGCAGTTCTTC. Its protein is CASSSSGGVYNEQFF.

The chain carries TRBV30 and TRBJ2-5; the D gene is possibly TRBD1 (5 bases). CDR3 length equals 14 residues. Trimming left V 8 bases short and J 5 bases short, with 21 bases between. Germline loops: CDR1 GTSNPN, CDR2 SVGIG (reference sequence). The CDR3 loop is CAVRVWGVSETQYF. CDR3 DNA sequence: TGTGCCGTAAGGGTCTGGGGCGTCTCGGAGACCCAGTACTTC. Using reference TRBV30 and TRBJ2-5 for the parts outside the CDR3, the full variable domain is SQTIHQWPATLVQPVGSPLSLECTVEGTSNPNLYWYRQAAGRGLQLLFYSVGIGQISSEVPQNLSASRPQDRQFILSSKKLLLSDSGFYLCAVRVWGVSETQYFGPGTRLLVL.

The gene calls are TRBV2 and TRBJ2-3, with 11 bases fitting TRBD2. Germline CDR1 reads SNHLY; CDR2 reads FYNNEI. The CDR3 is 15 residues long. Trimming removed 7 bases from V and 2 bases from J; junction bases left unmatched: 5. DNA for the CDR3: TGTGCCAGCAAAGGGACTAGCGGACACACAGATACGCAGTATTTT. It yields the protein CASKGTSGHTDTQYF.

The V call is TRBV13, the J call TRBJ1-1; 7 positions agree with TRBD1. The CDR3 totals 15 residues. Germline CDR1 and CDR2: PRHDT and FYEKMQ (reference sequence). Unmatched junction bases numbered 6, after V lost 5 bases and J lost 0 bases. The CDR3 here is CASSQQGTMNTEAFF. The CDR3 nucleotides are TGTGCCAGCAGCCAACAGGGGACCATGAACACTGAAGCTTTCTTT.

This clone was recorded once. The CDR3 coding sequence is TGTGCCAGCAGTTTCTCCCCGAACACTGAAGCTTTCTTT. Protein sequence: CASSFSPNTEAFF. J is TRBJ1-1 and V is TRBV12-3 or TRBV12-4, with no clear D. This CDR3 spans 13 amino acids. Trimming took 3 bases from V and 1 from J, leaving 6 bases between them.

The J gene is TRBJ1-1, the V gene TRBV20-1, with 8 positions matching TRBD1. The V and J ends lost 1 base and 12 bases, in that order; junction bases with no gene match: 4. Germline V gives CDR1 DFQATT, CDR2 SNEGSKA (reference sequence). The CDR3 is 11 residues long. The DNA for the CDR3 is TGCAGTGCTAGAGGGGGACAGGAGTCTTTCTTT. Protein sequence: CSARGGQESFF.

This chain connects TRBV25-1 to TRBJ2-4; 7 bases line up with TRBD1. The CDR3 is 14 amino acids. The V gene's germline CDR1 is MGHDK and CDR2 SYGVNS. V shed 6 bases, J shed 3 bases, and the junction held 5 bases outside the gene matches. The CDR3 here is CASSPGQIKNIQYF. CDR3 nucleotide sequence: TGTGCCAGCAGCCCGGGACAGATCAAAAACATTCAGTACTTC.

The J gene is TRBJ1-2, the V gene TRBV19, with a possible D match to TRBD1 (5 bases). Per germline, CDR1 LNHDA and CDR2 SQIVND (reference sequence). The CDR3 consists of 13 residues. V was cut by 5 bases and J by 2 bases, with 9 bases left in between. CDR3 sequence reads: CASSEDRNYGYTF. The CDR3 DNA reads TGTGCCAGTAGTGAAGACAGAAACTATGGCTACACCTTC.

A few counts support this clone. This chain joins TRBV28 and TRBJ1-2; D remains unclear. The CDR3 contains 12 residues. Germline V gives CDR1 MDHEN, CDR2 SYDVKM. Trimming pared 9 bases from V and 4 bases from J, leaving 12 bases between. Here the CDR3 reads CASTGGTYGYTF. The CDR3 DNA reads TGTGCCAGTACGGGAGGTACCTATGGCTACACCTTC.

V usage is TRBV3-1 (or the pseudogene TRBV3-2) and J usage is TRBJ1-6; 9 bases line up with TRBD1. This CDR3 has 15 amino acids. CDR1 is LGHDT and CDR2 is YNNKEL in the germline V gene (reference sequence). The V segment lost 2 bases and the J segment 9 bases; nucleotides outside the gene matches: 5. CDR3 sequence: CASSQTTGGSSPLHF. The CDR3 DNA is TGTGCCAGCAGCCAAACGACAGGGGGTAGTTCACCCCTCCACTTT.

Details on this clone: Other nucleotide sequences in the sample specify the same CDR3. This chain connects TRBV5-1 to TRBJ1-1; a possible D gene is TRBD1 (6 bases). CDR3 size: 14 residues. Trimming took off 0 bases at V and 5 bases at J, with 11 bases between the two ends. Germline CDR1 SGHRS, CDR2 YFSETQ. The CDR3, as DNA: TGCGCCAGCAGCTTGGAGAATCAGGGGACTGAAGCTTTCTTT. Its translation: CASSLENQGTEAFF. Looking up the rest from reference TRBV5-1 and TRBJ1-1 gives the full variable domain: KAGVTQTPRYLIKTRGQQVTLSCSPISGHRSVSWYQQTPGQGLQFLFEYFSETQRNKGNFPGRFSGRQFSNSRSEMNVSTLELGDSALYLCASSLENQGTEAFFGQGTRLTVV.

This chain joins TRBV3-1 (or the pseudogene TRBV3-2) and TRBJ2-1, with TRBD1 as a possible D gene (6 bases). CDR1 is LGHDT and CDR2 is YNNKEL in the germline V gene (reference sequence). The CDR3 has 13 amino acids. Trimming removed 4 bases at V and 3 bases at J, with 7 bases between. The DNA of the CDR3 is TGTGCCAGCAGCCGGACAGTCTACAATGAGCAGTTCTTC. Translation gives CASSRTVYNEQFF.

J is TRBJ2-3 and V is TRBV5-1; D is unresolved. V was cut by 0 bases and J by 3 bases, with 5 bases left in between. The V gene's germline CDR1 is SGHRS and CDR2 YFSETQ. The CDR3 covers 13 residues. The CDR3 DNA sequence: TGCGCCAGCAGCTTGGTCCCGACAGATACGCAGTATTTT. Translation: CASSLVPTDTQYF. Combining the CDR3 with reference TRBV5-1 and TRBJ2-3 gives the whole variable domain KAGVTQTPRYLIKTRGQQVTLSCSPISGHRSVSWYQQTPGQGLQFLFEYFSETQRNKGNFPGRFSGRQFSNSRSEMNVSTLELGDSALYLCASSLVPTDTQYFGPGTRLTVL.

V gene TRBV6-5 combines with J gene TRBJ2-2; TRBD1 is a possible D gene (6 bases). Between the trimmed V and J ends, which lost 6 bases and 3 bases, there was a span of 14 bases. The CDR3 totals 15 residues. Per germline, CDR1 MNHEY and CDR2 SVGAGI. The CDR3: CASRPGTPYTGELFF. In DNA form, the CDR3 reads TGTGCCAGCAGACCCGGGACACCCTACACCGGGGAGCTGTTTTTT.

V gene TRBV11-3 combines with J gene TRBJ1-1, with D perhaps matching TRBD1 (5 bases). Germline V CDR1 and CDR2: SGHNT, YENEEA. The CDR3 has 13 residues. Between the trimmed V and J ends, which lost 6 bases and 1 base, there was a span of 9 bases. Here the CDR3 DNA reads TGTGCCAGCAGACCTGGACAGAACACTGAAGCTTTCTTT. Translation: CASRPGQNTEAFF.

The gene calls are TRBV3-1 (or the pseudogene TRBV3-2) and TRBJ1-1; tentatively, D is TRBD1 (5 bases). There are 13 residues in the CDR3. The V end was cut by 3 bases, the J end by 4 bases, with 9 bases between. Germline lookup yields CDR1 LGHDT and CDR2 YNNKEL (reference sequence). CDR3 sequence (DNA): TGTGCCAGCAGCCACGGGGGAGCCACTGAAGCTTTCTTT. This gives the protein CASSHGGATEAFF.

The gene calls are TRBV28 and TRBJ2-7; 10 bases agree with TRBD1. The CDR3 covers 15 residues. The V and J ends lost 6 bases and 3 bases, in that order; junction bases with no gene match: 8. CDR1 is MDHEN and CDR2 is SYDVKM in the germline V gene. The CDR3 DNA reads TGTGCCAGCAGGTCTCCCGGGACAGGGGACTACGAGCAGTACTTC. Encoded protein: CASRSPGTGDYEQYF.

The V and J genes are TRBV7-2 and TRBJ2-4; 9 bases are shared with TRBD1. V gave up 5 bases and J gave up 4 bases; unmatched junction bases: 15. The CDR3 is 18 amino acids. Per the germline V gene, CDR1 is SGHTA and CDR2 is FQGNSA. The CDR3, as DNA: TGTGCCAGCAGCCCCTACGTTGGAGGGACAGGGTTAAAAAACATTCAGTACTTC. Protein: CASSPYVGGTGLKNIQYF.

In its sample, this clone was seen once. In DNA form, the CDR3 reads TGTGCCAGCAGCGTCCTCGGGGGGCGCTTTGCCATTCAGTACTTC. Translated, it gives CASSVLGGRFAIQYF. V is TRBV7-3 and J is TRBJ2-4; tentatively, D is TRBD2 (7 bases). The CDR3 loop spans 15 amino acids. Deletions cut 5 bases from V and 9 bases from J, with 20 bases between. CDR1 and CDR2 (germline): SGHTA, FQGTGA. Drawing the rest from reference TRBV7-3 and TRBJ2-4, the complete variable domain is GAGVSQTPSNKVTEKGKYVELRCDPISGHTALYWYRQSLGQGPEFLIYFQGTGAADDSGLPNDRFFAVRPEGSVSTLKIQRTERGDSAVYLCASSVLGGRFAIQYFGAGTRLSVL.

V and J are TRBV7-9 and TRBJ1-2; weak D call: TRBD1 (5 bases). The CDR3 totals 13 residues. V was shortened by 1 base and J by 8 bases, with 11 bases between the two germline ends. In germline, CDR1 is SEHNR, CDR2 FQNEAQ (reference sequence). DNA of the CDR3: TGTGCCAGCAGCTTAGGGGGCCAGGGAGGCTACACCTTC. Amino acid sequence: CASSLGGQGGYTF.

In its sample, this clone was seen once. The chain carries TRBV2 and TRBJ1-1, with a tentative D call TRBD1 (6 bases). The V gene's germline CDR1 is SNHLY and CDR2 FYNNEI. V lost 9 bases and J 7 bases, leaving 21 bases between the germline ends. CDR3 length: 14 amino acids. The CDR3 loop reads CASPRGAAQIEAFF. Written as DNA, the CDR3 is TGTGCCAGTCCCCGGGGGGCCGCCCAAATTGAAGCTTTCTTT.

This sequence joins TRBV11-2 and TRBJ2-7; TRBD2 aligns across 13 bases. V was clipped by 6 bases and J by 3 bases; unmatched bases: 11. Germline-derived CDR1 and CDR2 are SGHAT and FQNNGV. This CDR3 is built from 17 residues. CDR3 nucleotides: TGTGCCAGCAGTCTTACTAGCGGGGGGGCTGACGGCTACGAGCAGTACTTC. Amino acids: CASSLTSGGADGYEQYF.